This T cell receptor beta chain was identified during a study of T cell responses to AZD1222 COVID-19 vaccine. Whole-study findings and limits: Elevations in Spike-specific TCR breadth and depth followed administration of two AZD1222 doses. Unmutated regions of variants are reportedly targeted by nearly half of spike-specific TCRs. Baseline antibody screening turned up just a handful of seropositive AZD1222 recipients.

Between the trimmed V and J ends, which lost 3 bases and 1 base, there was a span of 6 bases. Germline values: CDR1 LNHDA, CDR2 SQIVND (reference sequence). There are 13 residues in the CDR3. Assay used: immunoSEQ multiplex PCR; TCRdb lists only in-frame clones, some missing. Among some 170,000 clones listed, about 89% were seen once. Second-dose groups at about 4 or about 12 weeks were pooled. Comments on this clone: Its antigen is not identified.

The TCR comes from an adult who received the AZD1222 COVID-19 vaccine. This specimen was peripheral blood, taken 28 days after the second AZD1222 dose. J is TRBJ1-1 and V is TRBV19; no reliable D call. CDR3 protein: CASSMLGNTEAFF. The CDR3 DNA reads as TGTGCCAGTAGTATGTTGGGGAACACTGAAGCTTTCTTT.